This entry lists 7 T cell receptor gamma chains sequenced from one sample in a study of gamma delta lymphoproliferative disorders and STAT genes. The receptor sequences were amplified from genomic DNA of peripheral blood mononuclear cells. TCRdb re-called clones from the multiplex PCR reads using CATT. The sample has roughly 1,600 gamma-chain clones, roughly a tenth seen once. Sample: blood. These receptors came from a human donor in good health.

Sample share makes this clone medium-sized. This rearrangement joins TRGV8 to TRGJP2. The J gene, absent from TCRdb, was called here by matching the DNA to germline. This CDR3 contains 18 residues. From germline, CDR1 is VENAVY and CDR2 YDSYNSRV. The trim removed 0 bases at V and 0 bases at J, leaving 10 bases unmatched. The CDR3 region has the DNA TGTGCCACCTGGGATAGGGGGGGGAGGCATAGTAGTGATTGGATCAAGACGTTT. The encoded protein is CATWDRGGRHSSDWIKTF.

By share, this clone counts as medium-sized. The chain combines TRGV9 with TRGJP. The J gene comes from matching the DNA to germline here; TCRdb lacks it. The V and J ends lost 2 bases and 7 bases, in that order; junction bases with no gene match: 5. Looked up from germline, CDR1 is GITISATS and CDR2 is ISYDGTV (reference sequence). The CDR3 loop spans 16 amino acids. In DNA form, the CDR3 reads TGTGCCTTGTGGGAGGCGTGGGAGTTGGGCAAAAAAATCAAGGTATTT. It is translated as CALWEAWELGKKIKVF.

This clone is labeled medium-sized (0.01 to 0.1%). This chain links TRGV10 with TRGJ1 or TRGJ2. TCRdb does not report a J gene; here it was assigned by matching the DNA to germline references. TRGV10 is known as an ORF, though its function is uncertain. The V segment lost 8 bases and the J segment 12 bases; nucleotides outside the gene matches: 5. The CDR3 totals 9 residues. CDR3 in DNA: TGTGCTGCGTGGGAGTCGAAACTCTTT. Translation gives CAAWESKLF.

This clone is medium-sized. This rearrangement joins TRGV10 to TRGJ1 or TRGJ2. The J gene is not listed in TCRdb, so it was assigned here from a DNA match to germline. TRGV10 is treated as an ORF (open reading frame) with a function not yet certain. V lost 8 bases and J lost 10; bases outside the gene matches: 18. The CDR3 loop spans 14 amino acids. The CDR3 loop reads CAAWATPKLVKKLF. CDR3 coding DNA: TGTGCTGCGTGGGCCACCCCAAAGCTCGTAAAGAAACTCTTT.

This clone came up a few times. This clone may be a read error of a much larger clone one base away. Additional DNA sequences in this sample encode the identical CDR3. J is TRGJ1 or TRGJ2 and V is TRGV2. TCRdb lists no J gene, so it was determined here by aligning the DNA to germline. V gave up 0 bases and J gave up 7 bases; unmatched junction bases: 6. The V gene's germline CDR1 is EGSNGY and CDR2 YDSYNSKV. This CDR3 has 13 residues. CDR3 in amino acids: CATWDGPGYKKLF. The CDR3 nucleotides are TGTGCCACCTGGGACGGGCCGGGGTATAAGAAACTCTTT.

Concerning this clone itself: The TCRdb protein, from a much larger clone, departs from this DNA's translation at residue 7, likely by read error; the protein shown derives from the DNA. The chain employs TRGV8 and TRGJP1. TCRdb offers no J gene call, so here the DNA was matched to germline to obtain one. This CDR3 is 12 amino acids long. Trimming at V came to 4 bases and at J to 10 bases, leaving 6 bases not matched to a gene. In germline, CDR1 is VENAVY, CDR2 YDSYNSRV. The DNA of the CDR3 is TGTGCCACCTGGGAGAGGGATTGGTTCAAGATATTT. Translation gives CATWERDWFKIF.

This clone appeared a single time. V gene assignment gives TRGV3, but the J gene was left uncalled. CDR3 size: 9 residues. Germline CDR1 and CDR2: VTNTFY and YDVSTARD (reference sequence). The CDR3, as DNA: TGTGCCACCTGGAAAGGAAAACTCTTT. This encodes CATWKGKLF.